One and the same sample provided the 31 T cell receptor beta chains below, sequenced in a study of cytomegalovirus exposure and HLA in healthy donors. The PCR made use of 60 Vbeta and 13 Jbeta primers. The data were produced by immunoSEQ multiplex PCR, yet TCRdb's version contains in-frame clones alone and is incomplete. The profile shows 99,000 or so clones, around 83% of them singletons. The specimen was PBMCs. Receptors were obtained from a female donor in good health and CMV-seropositive.

This clone was seen just once. The gene calls are TRBV27 and TRBJ1-1, with unresolved D. This CDR3 contains 14 residues. Trimming took 2 bases from V and 5 from J, leaving 12 bases between them. Per germline, CDR1 MNHEY and CDR2 SMNVEV (reference sequence). CDR3 in DNA: TGTGCCAGCAGTTTAGGGCTCTCCGGAACTGAAGCTTTCTTT. Amino acids: CASSLGLSGTEAFF.

CDR3: CASSLEPRVTEAFF. CDR3 nucleotides: TGTGCCAGCAGTCTCGAACCGAGAGTCACTGAAGCTTTCTTT. The chain employs TRBV6-5 and TRBJ1-1; D unresolved. This CDR3 is 14 amino acids long. Germline V gives CDR1 MNHEY, CDR2 SVGAGI. The V end lost 5 bases, the J end lost 4 bases, and 14 bases lay between the germline ends.

The chain employs TRBV6-6 and TRBJ2-1, with 7 positions matching TRBD2. V lost 6 bases to trimming and J lost 15 bases; unmatched junction nucleotides: 14. CDR3 length equals 13 residues. Germline V gene sequence: CDR1 MNHNY, CDR2 SVGAGI (reference sequence). The CDR3 coding sequence is TGTGCCAGCAGCGTCGGGGAGGGGCGGTATCCGTTCTTC. As protein: CASSVGEGRYPFF.

The chain couples TRBV29-1 to TRBJ2-7; a possible D gene is TRBD1 (5 bases). Per germline, CDR1 SQVTM and CDR2 ANQGSEA. The CDR3 loop spans 12 amino acids. Between the trimmed V and J ends, which lost 7 bases and 6 bases, there was a span of 16 bases. For the CDR3, the DNA is TGCAGCGCCGCAGGGTTCATGGGCGAGCAGTACTTC. Encoded protein: CSAAGFMGEQYF.

This clone has only a few counts. The chain carries TRBV5-1 and TRBJ2-3, with a weak D call TRBD1 (5 bases). The CDR3 has 16 amino acids. Trimming stripped 0 bases from V and 9 bases from J, with 20 bases between. Germline loops: CDR1 SGHRS, CDR2 YFSETQ. CDR3 in DNA: TGCGCCAGCAGCTTGGAGGGGCATAGCATCTCAGGAACGCAGTATTTT. Translation: CASSLEGHSISGTQYF.

This chain links TRBV4-1 with TRBJ1-1, with D possibly matching TRBD1 (5 bases). This CDR3 is 15 amino acids long. The germline CDR1 and CDR2 sequences are MGHRA and YSYEKL. The ends were cut back, 0 bases at V and 4 bases at J, with 12 bases in the middle. CDR3 in amino acids: CASSQEPPGLTEAFF. CDR3 DNA sequence: TGCGCCAGCAGCCAAGAACCCCCAGGGCTCACTGAAGCTTTCTTT.

The chain carries TRBV10-3 and TRBJ1-5, with a tentative D call TRBD1 (5 bases). The V gene's germline CDR1 is ENHRY and CDR2 SYGVKD. V was cut by 3 bases and J by 0 bases, with 12 bases left in between. CDR3 length: 16 amino acids. CDR3 DNA sequence: TGTGCCATCAGTGAAGGACAATCGTATAGCAATCAGCCCCAGCATTTT. This gives the protein CAISEGQSYSNQPQHF.

The CDR3 coding sequence is TGCGCCAGCAGGGCCGGGACAGGGTGGTCCGGGGAGCTGTTTTTT. Its protein is CASRAGTGWSGELFF. The gene calls are TRBV4-1 and TRBJ2-2, with 9 bases lining up with TRBD1. The germline CDR1 and CDR2 sequences are MGHRA and YSYEKL. CDR3 length: 15 residues. V gave up 6 bases and J gave up 6 bases; unmatched junction bases: 8.

This chain uses TRBV6-5 with TRBJ1-2; the D gene is possibly TRBD1 (6 bases). The germline V gene has CDR1 MNHEY and CDR2 SVGAGI. Trimming cost V 0 bases and J 5 bases, with 16 bases left between them. The CDR3 is 16 amino acids. CDR3 coding DNA: TGTGCCAGCAGTTACTCGAGAGGGGGGGATCGTTATGGCTACACCTTC. Translation: CASSYSRGGDRYGYTF.

V gene TRBV5-1 combines with J gene TRBJ1-1; 8 bases are shared with TRBD1. Germline V CDR1 and CDR2: SGHRS, YFSETQ. The CDR3 loop spans 14 amino acids. J lost 0 bases, V lost 4 bases, and 2 bases had no gene match. The CDR3 DNA follows: TGCGCCAGCAGCCCAGGGGGCCTGAACACTGAAGCTTTCTTT. It codes for CASSPGGLNTEAFF. The entire variable domain, with the rest obtained from reference TRBV5-1 and TRBJ1-1, is as follows: KAGVTQTPRYLIKTRGQQVTLSCSPISGHRSVSWYQQTPGQGLQFLFEYFSETQRNKGNFPGRFSGRQFSNSRSEMNVSTLELGDSALYLCASSPGGLNTEAFFGQGTRLTVV.

The CDR3 DNA is TGCGCCAGCAGCTTGACAGGAACAGATACGCAGTATTTT. It encodes CASSLTGTDTQYF. The genes are TRBV5-1 and TRBJ2-3; D is possibly TRBD1 (5 bases). Trimming removed 1 base at V and 3 bases at J, with 6 bases between. The CDR3 covers 13 residues. CDR1 is SGHRS, CDR2 YFSETQ, per germline.

This chain uses TRBV28 with TRBJ2-7, with TRBD2 matching 12 bases. This CDR3 is 15 amino acids long. Germline V gene data show CDR1 as MDHEN and CDR2 as SYDVKM. The trim removed 5 bases at V and 5 bases at J, leaving 7 bases unmatched. DNA of the CDR3: TGTGCCAGCAGTGCCCTAGCGGGAGGGTCCCACGAGCAGTACTTC. It specifies CASSALAGGSHEQYF. Combining the CDR3 with reference TRBV28 and TRBJ2-7 gives the whole variable domain DVKVTQSSRYLVKRTGEKVFLECVQDMDHENMFWYRQDPGLGLRLIYFSYDVKMKEKGDIPEGYSVSREKKERFSLILESASTNQTSMYLCASSALAGGSHEQYFGPGTRLTVT.

This clone appeared a single time. The V and J genes are TRBV2 and TRBJ2-1, with 13 bases aligning to TRBD2. J lost 10 bases, V lost 4 bases, and 7 bases had no gene match. The germline CDR1 and CDR2 sequences are SNHLY and FYNNEI. The CDR3 runs 15 residues. CDR3 in amino acids: CASSAGGLAGSEQFF. The DNA of the CDR3 is TGTGCCAGCAGTGCGGGGGGACTAGCGGGATCGGAGCAGTTCTTC.

This chain uses TRBV7-2 with TRBJ2-1; 14 nucleotides agree with TRBD2. Germline assignment: CDR1 SGHTA and CDR2 FQGNSA. The V segment lost 2 bases and the J segment 10 bases; nucleotides outside the gene matches: 4. The CDR3 consists of 15 residues. For the CDR3, the DNA is TGTGCCAGCAGCTTAAGACTAGCGGGGGGGGGCGAGCAGTTCTTC. Translation gives CASSLRLAGGGEQFF.

The chain is built from TRBV13 and TRBJ1-2; 7 bases match TRBD1. The CDR3 has 15 amino acids. The V gene end was trimmed by 5 bases and the J gene end by 3 bases; junction bases not matched to a gene: 9. CDR1 is PRHDT and CDR2 is FYEKMQ in the germline V gene (reference sequence). The CDR3 here is CASSGRQGSHYGYTF. CDR3 coding DNA: TGTGCCAGCAGCGGGCGACAGGGATCCCACTATGGCTACACCTTC.

The rearrangement uses TRBV7-9 and TRBJ1-5; D call uncertain. The CDR3 runs to 13 residues. Trimming took off 5 bases at V and 4 bases at J, with 9 bases between the two ends. Germline assignment: CDR1 SEHNR and CDR2 FQNEAQ (reference sequence). The CDR3 is CASSLGQNQPQHF. DNA of the CDR3: TGTGCCAGCAGCCTTGGGCAGAATCAGCCCCAGCATTTT.

The chain employs TRBV14 and TRBJ2-1; tentative D call: TRBD2 (7 bases). From germline, CDR1 is SGHDN and CDR2 FVKESK. V was clipped by 0 bases and J by 12 bases, with 9 bases between them. The CDR3 is 12 residues long. The CDR3 sequence: CASSQDRGGQFF. The CDR3, as DNA: TGTGCCAGCAGCCAAGATAGGGGGGGGCAGTTCTTC.

V and J are TRBV19 and TRBJ1-5, with D perhaps TRBD1 (5 bases). V was cut by 2 bases and J by 2 bases, with 10 bases left in between. CDR3 length equals 15 residues. Germline V gene lookup returns CDR1 LNHDA and CDR2 SQIVND (reference sequence). Here the CDR3 DNA reads TGTGCCAGTAGTATATGGGGCGAAGGCAATCAGCCCCAGCATTTT. Its protein product is CASSIWGEGNQPQHF.

This clone was counted between two and nine times. V gene TRBV7-9 combines with J gene TRBJ1-2; no firm D call. Per germline, CDR1 SEHNR and CDR2 FQNEAQ (reference sequence). CDR3 length: 13 residues. The V gene lost 5 bases and the J gene lost 4 bases, with 11 bases spanning the gap. The CDR3 nucleotides are TGTGCCAGCAGCCGACTGGCACCCTATGGCTACACCTTC. Translation gives CASSRLAPYGYTF. The whole variable domain, filled in from reference TRBV7-9 and TRBJ1-2, reads DTGVSQNPRHKITKRGQNVTFRCDPISEHNRLYWYRQTLGQGPEFLTYFQNEAQLEKSRLLSDRFSAERPKGSFSTLEIQRTEQGDSAMYLCASSRLAPYGYTFGSGTRLTVV.

This clone occurred once. The CDR3: CASSGGVAGETQYF. The CDR3 coding sequence is TGTGCCAGCAGTGGGGGGGTAGCCGGTGAGACCCAGTACTTC. The chain couples TRBV2 to TRBJ2-5; D possibly corresponds to TRBD2 (6 bases). The germline gives CDR1 SNHLY, CDR2 FYNNEI. CDR3 length: 14 residues. Trimming took off 4 bases at V and 5 bases at J, with 14 bases between the two ends.

This clone was observed a few times. The gene calls are TRBV4-1 and TRBJ1-6, with a tentative D call TRBD1 (5 bases). Germline CDR1 reads MGHRA; CDR2 reads YSYEKL. V lost 4 bases, J lost 12 bases, and 16 bases lay in between. CDR3 length equals 14 residues. The CDR3 protein is CASSPAGGDLPLHF. The CDR3 nucleotides read TGCGCCAGCAGCCCTGCCGGGGGGGATTTACCCCTCCACTTT.

This clone was seen just once. The rearrangement joins TRBV27 to TRBJ2-1; the D is unclear. This CDR3 has 12 amino acids. V lost 6 bases, J lost 4 bases, and 7 bases lay in between. CDR1 is MNHEY, CDR2 SMNVEV, per germline (reference sequence). The CDR3 nucleotides are TGTGCCAGCAGCCGACTTTACAATGAGCAGTTCTTC. This encodes CASSRLYNEQFF.

The V call is TRBV6-1, the J call TRBJ1-2, with D tentatively TRBD1 (5 bases). The V gene lost 3 bases and the J gene lost 13 bases, with 18 bases spanning the gap. CDR3 length equals 13 residues. Germline V gene data show CDR1 as MNHNS and CDR2 as SASEGT. DNA for the CDR3: TGTGCCAGCAGTGAGAGGTTCAGGGCTAGTGTCACCTTC. Encoded protein: CASSERFRASVTF.

This sequence joins TRBV11-2 and TRBJ1-1; the D is unclear. V shed 4 bases and J shed 0 bases, with 9 bases lying between them. The CDR3 totals 14 residues. Germline-derived CDR1 and CDR2 are SGHAT and FQNNGV. Here the CDR3 reads CASSSPDMNTEAFF. The CDR3 nucleotides read TGTGCCAGCAGCTCACCCGACATGAACACTGAAGCTTTCTTT.

This chain joins TRBV7-3 and TRBJ2-1; 7 nucleotides align to TRBD1. The CDR3 sequence is 13 residues long. V shed 5 bases and J 7 bases; nucleotides not matched to a gene: 5. Germline assignment: CDR1 SGHTA and CDR2 FQGTGA. The CDR3 region is CASSRDRYNEQFF. The CDR3 nucleotides are TGTGCCAGCAGCCGGGACAGATATAATGAGCAGTTCTTC.

The chain employs TRBV4-1 and TRBJ2-7; D is possibly TRBD1 (6 bases). CDR3 size: 13 residues. In germline, CDR1 is MGHRA, CDR2 YSYEKL. Trimming took off 5 bases at V and 6 bases at J, with 14 bases between the two ends. The CDR3 sequence: CASSGLQGAEQYF. The CDR3 nucleotides read TGCGCCAGCAGCGGGTTACAGGGAGCCGAGCAGTACTTC.

The gene calls are TRBV29-1 and TRBJ1-1, with 8 bases identical to TRBD1. Trimming cost V 7 bases and J 0 bases; bases outside gene matches: 4. The CDR3 has 13 residues. Germline-derived CDR1 and CDR2 are SQVTM and ANQGSEA. The CDR3 protein is CSGGQALNTEAFF. In DNA, the CDR3 is TGCAGCGGGGGACAGGCCCTGAACACTGAAGCTTTCTTT.

The rearrangement joins TRBV6-5 to TRBJ2-7; a weak D match, TRBD1 (6 bases). Trimming cost V 1 base and J 2 bases, with 15 bases left between them. The CDR3 consists of 16 residues. Germline CDR1 and CDR2: MNHEY and SVGAGI. CDR3: CASSYFQDSPAYEQYF. Written as DNA, the CDR3 is TGTGCCAGCAGTTACTTCCAGGACAGCCCTGCCTACGAGCAGTACTTC.

V gene TRBV5-6 combines with J gene TRBJ2-7; TRBD1 might be the D (6 bases). CDR1 and CDR2 (germline): SGHDT, YYEEEE. The length of the CDR3 is 14 residues. The V and J ends lost 3 bases and 4 bases respectively, with 14 bases between them. The CDR3 coding sequence is TGTGCCAGCAGCTGGAGGACAGATTATTACGAGCAGTACTTC. Its translation is CASSWRTDYYEQYF.

The chain is built from TRBV6-5 and TRBJ2-2; D possibly corresponds to TRBD2 (6 bases). Germline lookup yields CDR1 MNHEY and CDR2 SVGAGI. The CDR3 totals 14 residues. V was pared by 2 bases and J by 7 bases, with 11 bases between. Written as DNA, the CDR3 is TGTGCCAGCAGTTACGGACTAACCGGCGGGGAGCTGTTTTTT. Translating gives CASSYGLTGGELFF.

The chain employs TRBV5-1 and TRBJ1-4; TRBD1 agrees at 7 bases. Trimming removed 5 bases from V and 5 bases from J; junction bases left unmatched: 12. Germline V gene lookup returns CDR1 SGHRS and CDR2 YFSETQ. The CDR3 extends over 16 amino acids. CDR3 amino acids: CASSQSLQGKNEKLFF. CDR3 DNA sequence: TGCGCCAGCAGTCAAAGCCTACAGGGGAAAAATGAAAAACTGTTTTTT.